The subject of this entry is one T cell receptor (beta chain). Its antigen remains unidentified. No quality values exist for individual bases; no much larger clone is one base distant. The cohort consisted of more than 650 healthy bone marrow donors. All cohort members were sampled while nominally healthy, although unrecorded immune exposures were likely present. The donor was CMV seropositive and belonged to the group of about 290 seropositive cohort members. A peripheral blood sample was provided by each donor, and peripheral blood mononuclear cells were used for TCR beta sequencing. Genomic DNA extraction from the blood cell samples was performed with the Qiagen DNeasy Blood Extraction Kit. The data were taken from a study of cytomegalovirus exposure and HLA in healthy donors listed by TCRdb under 2017. Study-wide context: In an earlier analysis of some 550 of the donors, 250 to 350 Gb of sequence data and some 120 million unique TCR beta sequences from 180 million or so T cells were reported. Roughly 310 gigabases of sequencing data and 70 million to 100 million unique TCR sequences were included in an early release covering roughly 600 HLA-typed donors. Of the 300 to 500 genotyped donors, over 80% were placed in the genetic ancestry cluster associated with self-reported Caucasian donors. The study was designed to test whether signatures of past pathogen exposure could be identified by cataloging public T cell receptors. Using immunosequencing, the study profiled T cell repertoires from 640 or so subjects and related those repertoires to cytomegalovirus serostatus. Besides the first cohort of roughly 700 subjects, a separate validation cohort made up of 120 different subjects was used. High-throughput TCR immunosequencing, statistical association of individual TCRs with disease status, and machine learning were combined to predict cytomegalovirus infection status. A later analysis re-examined previously published TCR beta repertoires from 600 to 700 donors and added high-resolution HLA genotyping to investigate patterns of TCR occurrence. The later analysis used no new phenotypic data to find candidate immune exposures, relying instead on TCR beta sequences and their occurrence across donors. An earlier analysis of around 580 of the donors used high-throughput TCR beta sequencing to judge whether each TCR beta V gene segment behaved as functional or pseudogenic. Alongside the repertoire data, information on donor age, sex, ethnicity and CMV serostatus was compiled. Genome-wide SNP genotypes for about three fifths of the roughly 670 donors were used in a later genetic analysis, which treated that subset as a discovery cohort. Every discovery cohort repertoire had been produced on one sequencing platform. HLA typing covered class I and class II loci at four-digit resolution. Typing coverage varied by locus: roughly 620-640 donors for A, B, C, DRB1 and DQB1; approximately 520 for DQA1; 600 to 610 for DPA1; fewer than 480 for DPB1. A few DR-DQ haplotypes were treated as single units for association and clustering because of strong linkage in the cohort. Among around 400 genotyped donors of the cohort, an average of approximately 220,000 unique TCR beta nucleotide sequences was sequenced per donor, of which 15% to 20% were non-productive.

The library was generated by the immunoSEQ multiplex PCR assay. For the multiplex PCR, a mixture combining 60 forward primers for TCR Vbeta segments and 13 reverse primers for TCR Jbeta segments was used. The CDR3 region of rearranged TCR beta genes was amplified from genomic DNA by a multiplex PCR assay. On the Illumina HiSeq System, the amplified TCR beta libraries were sequenced as 87-base-pair reads. For the original study's pipeline: Across the roughly 670 repertoires, a later analysis counted some 80 million unique TCR beta chains, 9.5 million to 13 million of which were shared by at least two donors. Raw reads were error-corrected and collapsed into unique sequences with a nearest-neighbor algorithm that merged closely related sequences to remove PCR and sequencing errors. CDR3 sequences were aligned to IMGT reference sequences to assign V, D and J gene segments. For a sequence to be retained, a match of at least six nucleotides was required to both a V gene segment and a J gene segment. Rearrangements were classified as productive when the CDR3 lacked stop codons and remained in frame with V and J, and all other rearrangements were classified as non-productive. CDR3 was defined by IMGT convention, running from the second conserved V-encoded cysteine to the conserved J-encoded phenylalanine. The earlier analysis of roughly 590 of the donors excluded sequences that lacked an unambiguous match to a single V gene segment. An earlier analysis of a few hundred of the donors called V segments functional above 56.7% productive rearrangements and segregating when the between-donor standard deviation exceeded 5%. A statistical classification framework was built for diagnosing cytomegalovirus status from the catalog of TCR beta chain sequences. In a later analysis, V and J genes were assigned by comparing TCR nucleotide sequences against IMGT/GENE-DB human TR gene sequences. Using the TCRdist pipeline, a later analysis assigned CDR3 sequences along with most-parsimonious VDJ recombination scenarios. In a later analysis, each TCR beta chain was defined by its CDR3 amino acid sequence together with its V-gene family, and reads lacking a unique V-gene family were excluded. To address suspected cross-contamination and a sequencing artifact, a later analysis removed over 500 highly shared, low-generation-probability nucleotide sequences. A later analysis calculated a clonal expansion index for each public chain from normalized within-repertoire ranks of inferred template counts. In a later analysis, generation probabilities were computed with a VDJ recombination model fitted to out-of-frame rearrangements, and the resulting probabilities were checked against IGoR. Hypergeometric tests were used in a later analysis to score TCR-TCR, TCR-HLA and TCR-CMV co-occurrence, with a repertoire-size bias correction applied to the TCR pairs. To estimate false discovery rates, a later analysis permuted the HLA or CMV assignments 20 times. In a later analysis, co-occurring TCRs were grouped using DBSCAN, with TCRdist sequence similarity added in when clustering inside HLA-allele-positive subsets. Repertoires with fewer than 30,000 or more than 120,000 public chains were left out of co-occurrence clustering, as were four to six repertoires with anomalous nucleotide sharing. Drawn from immuneACCESS, this table holds only the in-frame rearrangements with V and J called that TCRdb kept. Clones are partly lost; checked studies trace under half to an unresolved V gene and leave the rest unexplained. Clone size and the V and J calls come from that table; the DNA yielded D and trimming. The sample table records about 160,000 clones; around 84% of these occur just once. Roughly 2.2% of the sample rests with the top ten.

Results and caveats for the whole study, not just this receptor: Only TCR beta chains were sequenced in this cohort, and the absence of alpha or paired-chain data limited detectable features. Presence/absence analyses assumed roughly uniform sequencing depth across donors, an assumption that may not hold. According to a later genetic analysis, donors in an Asian-associated ancestry cluster had fewer N-insertions in productive TCRs than the approximately 670-donor mean. CMV serostatus was the only immune exposure information available for the cohort. The sequencing pipeline was judged likely to have produced a cluster of highly shared sequence variants as a technical artifact. When HLA alleles, especially DR and DQ, strongly co-occurred, attributing TCR associations to individual alleles was difficult. Linkage disequilibrium might explain the correlated functional status among segregating V segments, but an unknown experimental factor could not be excluded. Because counts were too low, roughly 16 rarely observed V segments, including chromosome 9 orphons, were excluded from the earlier analysis of around 640 of the donors. In a later analysis, the rate of TCR association differed among HLA loci, with DRB1 alleles having the most associated TCRs and HLA-C alleles having the fewest. A few of the identified cytomegalovirus-associated TCR beta chains were confirmed in vitro to be specific for cytomegalovirus antigens. Cytomegalovirus status was reported to be diagnosed by the classifier with high specificity and sensitivity in both the original and validation cohorts. Broadly in line with IMGT annotations, most TCR beta V segments showed up in productive rearrangements about 87% or about 30% of the time in an earlier analysis of approximately 640 of the donors. At a false discovery rate of 0.05, a later analysis linked 15,000 to 20,000 TCR beta sequences to specific HLA alleles. In the study, some 160 TCR beta chains were listed as associated with cytomegalovirus. A further reported finding was that TCR beta sequences accurately predicted the HLA-A and HLA-B alleles for most subjects in the first cohort. In a later analysis, most CMV-associated TCR beta chains were found to appear HLA-restricted, with HLA associations seemingly driven largely by CMV exposure. According to the authors, the approach could potentially be generalized to other disease states and immunological phenotypes. While some public TCRs were present in many individuals, most TCR sequences turned up only very rarely across donors. Compared with equally common non-associated chains, HLA-associated TCR beta chains in a later analysis were more clonally expanded and had lower generation probabilities. According to a later analysis, parvovirus B19, influenza, CMV and Epstein-Barr virus appeared linked to several top co-occurrence clusters. Because some donors lacked HLA typing at each locus, the association tests relied only on the typed subset. A later genetic analysis associated a missense DCLRE1C variant with V-gene and J-gene trimming of TCR beta chains, and an independent cohort replicated the association.

Sample: PBMCs. The sequence was collected from a young man in good health and CMV-seropositive.

The CDR3 here reads CATSGQGASGNTIYF. The nucleotide sequence reads TGTGCCACCAGCGGACAGGGGGCAAGTGGAAACACCATATATTTT. The V and J genes are TRBV15 and TRBJ1-3, with TRBD1 identical over 11 junction bases. At the junction V is shortened by 5 bases and J by 3 bases; bases outside the gene matches: 3. CDR1 and CDR2 were assigned from the germline V gene (reference sequence) as LNHNV and YYDKDF. The CDR3 runs 15 amino acids, cysteine and phenylalanine included. Only CDR3 DNA remains: 45 bases, in frame from the first base.